Listed below are T cell receptor beta chains from one sample, sequenced in a study of CD8 T cells in cerebrospinal fluid in Alzheimer's disease. TCRdb re-called the 10x single-cell sequencing reads; every CDR3 protein appears as one record, without DNA. The listing contains over 1,500 distinct CDR3 sequences. The specimen was cerebrospinal fluid. These receptors were obtained from a human donor with mild cognitive impairment. Each CDR3 is given with its conserved first and last residue. Size tells how often a clone was seen (once, few, many) or the class of an expanded clone, and some rows leave it out.

J gene: TRBJ1-5; V gene: TRBV5-1; clone size: medium-sized; CDR3 protein: CASSFRGEGGQPQHF
J gene: TRBJ2-7; V gene: TRBV2; clone size: medium-sized; CDR3 protein: CASSEGALNEQYF
J gene: TRBJ2-3; V gene: TRBV9; clone size: medium-sized; CDR3 protein: CASSVDLDTQYF
J gene: TRBJ2-5; V gene: TRBV10-3; clone size: medium-sized; CDR3 protein: CAIRRGDTLGAPETQYF
J gene: TRBJ1-5; V gene: TRBV10-1; clone size: -; CDR3 protein: CASSEGSNQPQHF
J gene: TRBJ1-1; V gene: TRBV12-3/TRBV12-4; clone size: large; CDR3 protein: CASRAPGLLEAFF
J gene: TRBJ2-1; V gene: TRBV11-2; clone size: medium-sized; CDR3 protein: CASSLGTGGLFYNEQFF
J gene: TRBJ1-2; V gene: TRBV20-1; clone size: medium-sized; CDR3 protein: CSAIRVDGYTF
J gene: TRBJ1-2; V gene: TRBV7-9; clone size: medium-sized; CDR3 protein: CASSLALEGWGYTF
J gene: TRBJ1-1; V gene: TRBV10-2; clone size: medium-sized; CDR3 protein: CASMSGNTEAFF
J gene: TRBJ2-2; V gene: TRBV5-1; clone size: medium-sized; CDR3 protein: CASSEDRGELFF
J gene: TRBJ2-2; V gene: TRBV6-1; clone size: medium-sized; CDR3 protein: CGARVWTGELFF
J gene: TRBJ2-2; V gene: TRBV20-1; clone size: medium-sized; CDR3 protein: CSAPTGTSGSTGELFF
J gene: TRBJ2-5; V gene: TRBV7-2; clone size: medium-sized; CDR3 protein: CASSLGGFAAGQETQYF
J gene: TRBJ2-3; V gene: TRBV11-2; clone size: -; CDR3 protein: CASSSRGRTDTQYF
J gene: TRBJ2-5; V gene: TRBV5-1; clone size: medium-sized; CDR3 protein: CASSLTGAETQYF
J gene: TRBJ2-7; V gene: TRBV6-6; clone size: medium-sized; CDR3 protein: CASSYPERKYEQYF